The sequence of this T cell receptor (beta chain) was determined in a study of cytomegalovirus exposure and HLA in healthy donors. Some clones are missing from TCRdb's copy, which holds only in-frame ones; the method was immunoSEQ multiplex PCR. Among about 130,000 clones, about 90% were seen once, and the ten largest hold around 5.9%. CDR1 and CDR2 from the germline V gene are MNHEY and SMNVEV (reference sequence). The CDR3 is 14 amino acids. Trimming removed 5 bases from V and 2 bases from J, with 12 bases in between. Sequencing was done on a sample of PBMCs. This chain connects TRBV27 to TRBJ2-5; D gene uncertain. The TCR sequence derives from a woman under 40 in good health and CMV-seropositive. The CDR3 coding sequence is TGTGCCAGCAGTCCCCTAGACCAACAAGAGACCCAGTACTTC. As protein: CASSPLDQQETQYF.